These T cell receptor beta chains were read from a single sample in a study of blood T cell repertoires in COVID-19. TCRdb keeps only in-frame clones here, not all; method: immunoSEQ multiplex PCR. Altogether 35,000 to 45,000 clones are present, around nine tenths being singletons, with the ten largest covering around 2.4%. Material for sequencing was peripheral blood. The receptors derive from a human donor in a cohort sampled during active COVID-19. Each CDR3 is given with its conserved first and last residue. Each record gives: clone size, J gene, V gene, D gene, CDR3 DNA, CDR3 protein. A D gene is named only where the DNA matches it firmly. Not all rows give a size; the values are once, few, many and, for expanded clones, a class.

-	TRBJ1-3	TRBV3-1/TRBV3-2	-	TGTGCCAGCAGCCTGACGGGAGGATACTCTGGAAACACCATATATTTT	CASSLTGGYSGNTIYF
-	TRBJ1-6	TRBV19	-	TGTGCCAGTAGTATTCCGGACATTCCCCTCCACTTT	CASSIPDIPLHF
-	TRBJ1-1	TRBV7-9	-	TGTGCCAGCAGCTCGGTGACAGGAGACACTGAAGCTTTCTTT	CASSSVTGDTEAFF
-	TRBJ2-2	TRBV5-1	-	TGCGCCAGCAGCCCTAGAACGGCAGCTTCGGGGGAGCTGTTTTTT	CASSPRTAASGELFF
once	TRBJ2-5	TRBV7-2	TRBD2	TGTGCCAGCAGCTCATCCGGGACTAGCGGGGGAGGTACCCAGTACTTC	CASSSSGTSGGGTQYF
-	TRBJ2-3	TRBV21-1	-	TGTGCCAGCAGCAAAACAGGGCCAAGCACAGATACGCAGTATTTT	CASSKTGPSTDTQYF
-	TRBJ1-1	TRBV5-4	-	TGTGCCAGCAGCTTTGCGGGCCGGGGGGCAACTGAAGCTTTCTTT	CASSFAGRGATEAFF
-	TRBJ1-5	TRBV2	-	TGTGCCAGCAGGGAGGGGTCACTCCCCAATCAGCCCCAGCATTTT	CASREGSLPNQPQHF
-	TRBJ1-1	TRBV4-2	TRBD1	TGTGCCAGCAGCCGAGACAGGGTTGGTGTCACTGAAGCTTTCTTT	CASSRDRVGVTEAFF
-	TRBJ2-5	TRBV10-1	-	TGCGCCAGCACCCTCCCGAGGTGGGACCAAGAGACCCAGTACTTC	CASTLPRWDQETQYF
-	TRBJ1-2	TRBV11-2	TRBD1	TGTGCCAGCAGCTTTACGGACAGGGGGCGCGATGGCTACACCTTC	CASSFTDRGRDGYTF
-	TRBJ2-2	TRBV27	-	TGTGCCAGCAGGGGAACTAGATTGGGCCCCGGGGAGCTGTTTTTT	CASRGTRLGPGELFF
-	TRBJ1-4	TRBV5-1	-	TGCGCCAGCAGCTTACAGGGAACTAATGAAAAACTGTTTTTT	CASSLQGTNEKLFF
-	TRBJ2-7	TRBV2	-	TGTGCCAGCAGTCGAACAGGGAGTGAAAGCTACGAGCAGTACTTC	CASSRTGSESYEQYF
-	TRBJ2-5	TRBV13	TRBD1	TGTGCCAGCAGTCTCTCCCTGACAGGGACGAGGGAGACCCAGTACTTC	CASSLSLTGTRETQYF
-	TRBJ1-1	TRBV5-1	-	TGCGCCAGCAGCTTTATCGGTGGGGCCTCTGAAGCTTTCTTT	CASSFIGGASEAFF
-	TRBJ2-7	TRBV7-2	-	TGTGCCAGCAGCCCTTACAGGGGCGAGGAGGGGCAGTACTTC	CASSPYRGEEGQYF
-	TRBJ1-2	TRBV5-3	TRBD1	TGTGCCAGAAGTCATGACAGGGGTGGCTACACCTTC	CARSHDRGGYTF
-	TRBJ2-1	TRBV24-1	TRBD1	TGTGCCACCAGTGATTGGGACAGGGAATTTCAGTTCTTC	CATSDWDREFQFF
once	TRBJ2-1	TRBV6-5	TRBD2	TGTGCCAGCGGCGGGGGGGCGTATTACAATGAGCAGTTCTTC	CASGGGAYYNEQFF
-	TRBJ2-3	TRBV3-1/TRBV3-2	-	TGTGCCAGCAGCCAAGAAACCCTGCTAGGCACGTCCGGTACGCAGTATTTT	CASSQETLLGTSGTQYF
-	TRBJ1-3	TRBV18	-	TGTGCCAGCTCACCGAATACAGGACTAGGAAACACCATATATTTT	CASSPNTGLGNTIYF
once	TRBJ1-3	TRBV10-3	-	TGTGCCATCAGTGAGTCCACAGGGTCTGGAAACACCATATATTTT	CAISESTGSGNTIYF
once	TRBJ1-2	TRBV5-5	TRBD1	TGTGCCAGCAGCTTACAGACAGGGGACTATGGCTACACCTTC	CASSLQTGDYGYTF
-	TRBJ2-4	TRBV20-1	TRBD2	TGCAGTGCTAGTCGGATGAAGCGGGGGGAAGTCATTCAGTACTTC	CSASRMKRGEVIQYF
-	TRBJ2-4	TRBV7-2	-	TGTGCCAGCAGCTTAGTCAGGGTCGGAAACATTCAGTACTTC	CASSLVRVGNIQYF
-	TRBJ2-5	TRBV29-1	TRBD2	TGCAGCGTTTCAGCGGGGGGGCACGAGACCCAGTACTTC	CSVSAGGHETQYF
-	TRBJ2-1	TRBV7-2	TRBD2	TGTGCCAGCAGCGCTACTAGCGGGGGGGCTTATGAGCAGTTCTTC	CASSATSGGAYEQFF
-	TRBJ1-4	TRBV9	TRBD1	TGTGCCAGCAGCCCCAGGGACAGAGCTAATGAAAAACTGTTTTTT	CASSPRDRANEKLFF
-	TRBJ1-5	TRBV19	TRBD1	TGTGCCAGTAGTAGGGGGGACAGGAATCAGCCCCAGCATTTT	CASSRGDRNQPQHF
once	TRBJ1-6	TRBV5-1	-	TGCGCCAGCAGCTTGGTGATGGGAGATTCACCCCTCCACTTT	CASSLVMGDSPLHF
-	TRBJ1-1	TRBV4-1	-	TGCGCCAGCAGCCAAGATCGGAGGGGGGGGGACACTGAAGCTTTCTTT	CASSQDRRGGDTEAFF
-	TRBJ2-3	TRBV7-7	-	TGTGCTAGCAGCTTAGAATCGGGTGGAGTAGATACGCAGTATTTT	CASSLESGGVDTQYF
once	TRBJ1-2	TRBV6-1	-	TGTGCCAGCAGTGAAGCGGTAGTGGGCTACACCTTC	CASSEAVVGYTF
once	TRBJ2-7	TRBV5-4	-	TGTGCCAGCAGTTCAGGACAGTCCTACGAGCAGTACTTC	CASSSGQSYEQYF
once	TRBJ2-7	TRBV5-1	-	TGCGCCAGCAGCAGGGGGACGGGATACGAGCAGTACTTC	CASSRGTGYEQYF
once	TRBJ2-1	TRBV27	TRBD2	TGTGCCAGCAGTTCGGGACTAGCGGGGGGTGAGCAGTTCTTC	CASSSGLAGGEQFF
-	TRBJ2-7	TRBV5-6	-	TGTGCCAGCAGCTTGGCCAGGGATGAATTGGACGAGCAGTACTTC	CASSLARDELDEQYF
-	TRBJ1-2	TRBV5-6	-	TGTGCCAGCAGCGGCGGGCTTGTGGCTAACTATGGCTACACCTTC	CASSGGLVANYGYTF
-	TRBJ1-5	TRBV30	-	TGTGCCTGGAGTTACCGGGGCAATCAGCCCCAGCATTTT	CAWSYRGNQPQHF
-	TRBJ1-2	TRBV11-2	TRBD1	TGTGCCAGCAGCCCAGGGGGGCCTTATGGCTACACCTTC	CASSPGGPYGYTF
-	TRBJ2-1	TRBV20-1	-	TGCAGTGCCTATGAGCAGTTCTTC	CSAYEQFF
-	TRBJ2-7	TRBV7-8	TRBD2	TGTGCCAGCAGCTACCTCGGGGGGGCCAGTGAAGAGCAGTACTTC	CASSYLGGASEEQYF
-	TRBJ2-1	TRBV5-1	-	TGCGCCAGCTCCGGGGCGGGGACGCTATACAATGAGCAGTTCTTC	CASSGAGTLYNEQFF
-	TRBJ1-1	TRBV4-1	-	TGCGCCAGCAGCCGTGGGACAAGCCCAATGAACACTGAAGCTTTCTTT	CASSRGTSPMNTEAFF
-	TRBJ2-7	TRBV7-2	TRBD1	TGTGCCAGCCGCCCCCGGGACAGCTCCTACGAGCAGTACTTC	CASRPRDSSYEQYF
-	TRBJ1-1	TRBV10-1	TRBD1	TGCGCCAGCAGTGGACAGACAGGGGAAGACACTGAAGCTTTCTTT	CASSGQTGEDTEAFF
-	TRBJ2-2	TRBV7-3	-	TGTGCCAGCAGCTTAGACCTAGGCACCGGGGAGCTGTTTTTT	CASSLDLGTGELFF
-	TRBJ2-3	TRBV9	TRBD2	TGTGCCAGCAGCGTAGGACTAGCGGCCACAGATACGCAGTATTTT	CASSVGLAATDTQYF
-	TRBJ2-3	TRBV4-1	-	TGCGCCAGCAGCCAAACCGGTAGCACAGATACGCAGTATTTT	CASSQTGSTDTQYF